Here is one T cell receptor beta chain with its context. Its antigen remains unidentified. Data came from immunoSEQ multiplex PCR; TCRdb stores just in-frame clones and leaves some out. The data hold about 2,500,000 clones, with approximately 94% observed a single time. The data belong to a study of shared clonotypes between healthy human individuals. Study context: Donor ages ranged 18 to 49 years: a couple of women, a few men.

Donors had no recently reported acute infections or vaccinations and were HIV-negative. Both subsets, CD45RA+ naive and CD45RA-negative memory, were split from the CD4+ cells. Study-wide findings and caveats: Against clonotypes common to all four donors, non-shared ones had lower generation probabilities.

The specimen was naive CD4+ T cells sorted from blood. Sample subset: CD45RA+ positively selected. This TCR was recovered from a man between 18 and 29 years old in good health.

CDR3 protein: CASSLRGVDTEAFF. CDR3 coding DNA: TGTGCCAGCAGCTTGAGGGGAGTGGACACTGAAGCTTTCTTT. The rearrangement links TRBV7-9 to TRBJ1-1, with D possibly being TRBD1 (5 bases). Trimming stripped 3 bases from V and 3 bases from J, with 11 bases between. CDR3 size: 14 residues. Germline assignment: CDR1 SEHNR and CDR2 FQNEAQ (reference sequence).